Listed here is a single T cell receptor beta chain. As yet, its antigen is unknown. Each CDR3 protein gets one entry after TCRdb re-called the RT-PCR reads with MiXCR. This sample has 650,000 to 800,000 distinct CDR3 sequences; around a sixth occur once, and the top ten carry 9.5% to 13%. CDR1 SGHTA and CDR2 FQGNSA come from the germline V gene. V shed 3 bases and J shed 6 bases, with 9 bases lying between them. CDR3 length: 12 residues. The data were obtained in a study of response to subunit inactivated influenza vaccine. General study points: Authors suggested few new T cells are recruited by each seasonal influenza vaccination.

Sequenced material: PBMCs from blood, taken 4 to 6 days after vaccination. The chain employs TRBV7-2 and TRBJ2-7; D remains unclear. This clonotype was sampled from a man in his fifties who received an inactivated influenza vaccine. The CDR3 DNA reads TGTGCCAGCAGCTTTGACGTGGGCGAGCAGTACTTC. It is translated as CASSFDVGEQYF.